The 5 T cell receptor beta chains listed next were all sequenced from one sample in a study of cytomegalovirus exposure and HLA in healthy donors. The PCR used 60 Vbeta and 13 Jbeta primers. Profiled with immunoSEQ multiplex PCR; TCRdb holds only in-frame clones, not every one. The top ten clones hold about 13% of a sample with over 150,000 clones, approximately 80% of them seen once. The specimen was PBMCs. The receptors were sampled from a man younger than 40 in good health and CMV-seropositive.

This clone was observed a handful of times. The rearrangement links TRBV11-2 to TRBJ2-6; perhaps TRBD1 as D (6 bases). The CDR3 consists of 17 residues. CDR1 is SGHAT and CDR2 is FQNNGV in the germline V gene. The V gene lost 10 bases and the J gene lost 0 bases, with 19 bases spanning the gap. CDR3 in amino acids: CATPAQGPNSGANVLTF. The CDR3 DNA reads as TGTGCCACCCCAGCACAGGGTCCAAACTCTGGGGCCAACGTCCTGACTTTC.

V and J are TRBV5-1 and TRBJ2-7; a possible D gene is TRBD2 (6 bases). Germline loops: CDR1 SGHRS, CDR2 YFSETQ. V was clipped by 0 bases and J by 0 bases, with 13 bases between them. The CDR3 covers 16 residues. CDR3 in amino acids: CASSLGLAISSYEQYF. In DNA, the CDR3 is TGCGCCAGCAGCTTGGGGCTAGCGATAAGCTCCTACGAGCAGTACTTC.

The gene calls are TRBV4-2 and TRBJ2-7; TRBD2 might be the D (6 bases). V lost 0 bases to trimming and J lost 4 bases, with 13 bases between them. Germline V gives CDR1 LGHNA, CDR2 YNFKEQ. This CDR3 is 15 amino acids long. The CDR3 is CASSQEGREEYEQYF. In nucleotides, the CDR3 is TGTGCCAGCAGCCAAGAAGGCAGGGAGGAATACGAGCAGTACTTC.

The chain has TRBV5-6 and TRBJ2-2, with 10 positions matching TRBD1. Germline values: CDR1 SGHDT, CDR2 YYEEEE. The V segment lost 3 bases and the J segment 6 bases; nucleotides outside the gene matches: 8. This CDR3 region has 16 residues. For the CDR3, the DNA is TGTGCCAGCAGCTCCGGGACAGGGGTTATCTCCGGGGAGCTGTTTTTT. Protein: CASSSGTGVISGELFF.

The chain joins TRBV28 to TRBJ2-2; TRBD2 might be the D (5 bases). The CDR3 is 16 amino acids. The V end lost 3 bases, the J end lost 5 bases, and 16 bases lay between the germline ends. The V gene's germline CDR1 is MDHEN and CDR2 SYDVKM. CDR3 in amino acids: CASSLSVERRTGELFF. In DNA form, the CDR3 reads TGTGCCAGCAGTTTGTCTGTGGAGCGGCGGACCGGGGAGCTGTTTTTT.